The 7 T cell receptor beta chains below all came from one sample that was sequenced in a study of blood T cell repertoires in COVID-19. Data came from immunoSEQ multiplex PCR; TCRdb stores just in-frame clones and leaves some out. The sample records 100,000 to 150,000 clones, more than 70% being singletons. Sequencing was performed on peripheral blood. These receptors all come from a human donor in a cohort sampled during active COVID-19.

The chain recombines TRBV6-5 with TRBJ1-3; 7 bases are shared with TRBD1. The V and J ends lost 6 bases and 3 bases, in that order; junction bases with no gene match: 5. The V gene's germline CDR1 is MNHEY and CDR2 SVGAGI. This CDR3 region has 14 residues. The CDR3 spells CASRRRTGGNTIYF. The DNA of the CDR3 is TGTGCCAGCAGGAGAAGGACAGGTGGAAACACCATATATTTT.

The chain uses TRBV19 and TRBJ2-1, with D possibly matching TRBD2 (6 bases). This CDR3 has 15 amino acids. Trimming pared 6 bases from V and 0 bases from J, leaving 12 bases between. Germline values: CDR1 LNHDA, CDR2 SQIVND (reference sequence). The CDR3 reads CASSRISGSYNEQFF. Here the CDR3 DNA reads TGTGCCAGTAGCCGAATTAGCGGCTCCTACAATGAGCAGTTCTTC.

This chain connects TRBV7-6 to TRBJ1-1, with D possibly TRBD1 on 5 matching bases. This CDR3 region has 15 residues. V lost 0 bases and J lost 1, with 9 bases in between. Germline CDR1 and CDR2: SGHVS and FNYEAQ. The CDR3 loop reads CASSLAPGQNTEAFF. Written as DNA, the CDR3 is TGTGCCAGCAGCTTAGCTCCAGGGCAGAACACTGAAGCTTTCTTT.

A word on this clone: At one of its ends the junction is not consistent with the germline gene, which may arise from a read error. The V and J genes are TRBV12-3 or TRBV12-4 and TRBJ2-1; 10 nucleotides match TRBD2. This CDR3 region has 13 residues. In DNA, the CDR3 is TGTGCCAGCAGTCCTACACTAGCGGGAAGAAGAGTCTTC. Its translation: CASSPTLAGRRVF.

This clone was found once. V and J are TRBV4-2 and TRBJ1-1; no reliable D call. Trimming removed 4 bases from V and 0 bases from J, with 9 bases in between. The germline V gene encodes CDR1 LGHNA and CDR2 YNFKEQ. There are 14 residues in the CDR3. The CDR3 nucleotides are TGTGCCAGCAGCCGGGAGAGGATGAACACTGAAGCTTTCTTT. Its translation: CASSRERMNTEAFF.

This sequence joins TRBV11-2 and TRBJ2-7; tentative D call: TRBD1 (6 bases). V was pared by 5 bases and J by 2 bases, with 28 bases between. From germline, CDR1 is SGHAT and CDR2 FQNNGV. The CDR3 has 19 residues. In nucleotides, the CDR3 is TGTGCCAGCAGCCATGTTAGGCGATTTACAGGGTCGAATCCCTACGAGCAGTACTTC. This codes for CASSHVRRFTGSNPYEQYF.

This clone was found once. The chain combines TRBV28 with TRBJ1-3; D is unresolved. V lost 10 bases and J 1 base, leaving 14 bases between the germline ends. CDR1 and CDR2 (germline): MDHEN, SYDVKM. The CDR3 is made up of 14 amino acids. The CDR3 is CATSAPGSGNTIYF. CDR3 coding DNA: TGTGCCACCTCAGCACCCGGGTCTGGAAACACCATATATTTT.